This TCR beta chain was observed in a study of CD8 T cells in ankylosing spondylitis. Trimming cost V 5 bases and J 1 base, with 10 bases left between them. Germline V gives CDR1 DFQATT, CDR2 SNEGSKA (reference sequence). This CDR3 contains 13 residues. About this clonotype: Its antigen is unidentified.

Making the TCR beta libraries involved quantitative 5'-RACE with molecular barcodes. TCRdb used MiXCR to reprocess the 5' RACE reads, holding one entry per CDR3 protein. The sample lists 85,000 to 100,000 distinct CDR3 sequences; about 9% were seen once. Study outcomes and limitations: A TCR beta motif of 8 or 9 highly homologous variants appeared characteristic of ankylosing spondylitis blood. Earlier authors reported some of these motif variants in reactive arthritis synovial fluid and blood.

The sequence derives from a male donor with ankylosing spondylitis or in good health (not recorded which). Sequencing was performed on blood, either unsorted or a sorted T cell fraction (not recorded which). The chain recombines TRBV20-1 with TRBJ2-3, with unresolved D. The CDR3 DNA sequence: TGCAGTGCTCCTCTCAGCCGCACAGATACGCAGTATTTT. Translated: CSAPLSRTDTQYF.